The clone carrying this T cell receptor beta chain was counted between two and nine times. Antigen unknown. These data come from a study of regulatory T cells in long-lasting Graves disease. Whole-study results and caveats: Accuracy may have suffered from the small sample size. For persistent Graves' patients, TCR diversity was lower than for newly diagnosed ones. Favored gene segments in persistent disease were TRBV28, TRBJ1-2 and TRBJ2-5.

Germline loops: CDR1 SEHNR, CDR2 FQNEAQ (reference sequence). V was pared by 4 bases and J by 0 bases, with 13 bases between. There are 16 residues in the CDR3. Arm-PCR of CDR3 regions and iRepertoire HTBI primers were used to build TCR beta libraries. One entry per CDR3 protein results from TCRdb running MiXCR on the multiplex PCR reads. This sample has under 250,000 distinct CDR3 sequences, with 20% to 25% found just once. Regarding time point: newly diagnosed GD, antithyroid drugs for less than 3 months. Generation of the TCR library employed RNA extracted from PBMCs. The peripheral blood volume drawn was about 10 milliliters, and it was collected into EDTA tubes.

This clonotype was sampled from a female donor with Graves disease. The rearrangement joins TRBV7-9 to TRBJ2-4; the D is unclear. The source material was peripheral blood mononuclear cells (PBMCs), sampled at new diagnosis, from a patient treated with antithyroid drugs. In nucleotides, the CDR3 is TGTGCCAGCAGCTCGACTCCAGAAGAAGCCAAAAACATTCAGTACTTC. Its protein is CASSSTPEEAKNIQYF.